The rows below give T cell receptor beta chains drawn from one sample of a study of regulatory T cells in long-lasting Graves disease. One entry per CDR3 protein results from TCRdb running MiXCR on the multiplex PCR reads. The sample includes about 560,000 distinct CDR3 sequences, about 16% of them seen just once. The same specimen was also included in a second study, on T cells in Graves' hyperthyroidism and ophthalmopathy.

The specimen comprised peripheral blood mononuclear cells (PBMCs), sampled at new diagnosis, from a patient treated with antithyroid drugs. The origin of the receptors is a man younger than 30 with Graves disease. The CDR3 runs from the conserved cysteine through the conserved F or W. A D gene is named only where the DNA matches it firmly.

D,V,CDR3
.,TRBV29-1,CSGRRDTEGEQYF
.,TRBV7-9,CASSQGHGNQPQHF
TRBD1,TRBV19,CASSPDRAGNQPQHF
.,TRBV18,CASSKQSNTEAFF
TRBD2,TRBV19,CASSIKLAGAYSYNEQFF
.,TRBV20-1,CSAKSGFGGHNEQFF
.,TRBV2,CASSEGTTVDEQYF
.,TRBV5-5,CASTSLRGTETQYF
.,TRBV29-1,CSSRQANYGYTF
.,TRBV28,CASSSGMQETQYF
TRBD1,TRBV5-1,CASRRDRGIYGYTF
.,TRBV19,CASSIYTGDQPQHF
.,TRBV27,CASSFPGANVLTF
TRBD2,TRBV7-3,CASSSNSAGKIEQFF
.,TRBV11-1,CASKIGQRARSGNTIYF
.,TRBV2,CASSPSSTKPQHF
.,TRBV5-1,CASRPQPETNYGYTF
TRBD1,TRBV7-9,CASSRPSGTGTGELFF
.,TRBV12-3/TRBV12-4,CASNIRGQETQYF
.,TRBV19,CASGNQGSADQPQHF
TRBD2,TRBV20-1,CSASAGSYEQYF
.,TRBV15,CATSPAAFLGWDTQYF
.,TRBV6-1,CASSEAGANQPQHF
.,TRBV10-1,CASARDGAYNEQFF
.,TRBV6-5,CASSYVGRSYEQYF
TRBD1,TRBV29-1,CSVGVRDRTDTQYF
.,TRBV12-3/TRBV12-4,CASSLERQYRRETQYF
.,TRBV5-8,CASSLAGSTSTGELFF
.,TRBV27,CASSLSRVRVGDEQYF
TRBD2,TRBV2,CASSVAGGVEQYF
TRBD2,TRBV7-3,CASSLNGGSAYTGELFF
.,TRBV6-1,CASSENPRVGLSNQPQHF
TRBD2,TRBV20-1,CSARGSSGNGYNEQFF
.,TRBV20-1,CSVGSYVYNEQFF
.,TRBV11-2,CASSRRTAGLSSYNEQFF
.,TRBV27,CASSFTRAPMGYTF
.,TRBV28,CASSSGARIYGYTF
TRBD1,TRBV28,CASSSPTGVFTEVFF